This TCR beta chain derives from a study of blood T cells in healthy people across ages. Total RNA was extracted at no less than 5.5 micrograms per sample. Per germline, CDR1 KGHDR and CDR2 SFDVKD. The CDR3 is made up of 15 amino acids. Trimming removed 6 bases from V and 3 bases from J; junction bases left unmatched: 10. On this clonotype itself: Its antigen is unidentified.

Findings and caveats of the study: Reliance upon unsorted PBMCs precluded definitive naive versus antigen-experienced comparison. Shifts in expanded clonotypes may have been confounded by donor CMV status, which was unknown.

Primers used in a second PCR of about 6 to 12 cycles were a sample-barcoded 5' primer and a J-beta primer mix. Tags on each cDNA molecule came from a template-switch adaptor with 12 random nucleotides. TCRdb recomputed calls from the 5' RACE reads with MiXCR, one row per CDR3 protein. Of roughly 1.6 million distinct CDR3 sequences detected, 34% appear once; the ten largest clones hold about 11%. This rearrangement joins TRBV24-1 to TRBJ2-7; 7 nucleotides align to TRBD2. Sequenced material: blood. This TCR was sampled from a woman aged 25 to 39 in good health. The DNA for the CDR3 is TGTGCCACCAGTCCAAGCGGGACCTCTAACTACGAGCAGTACTTC. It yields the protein CATSPSGTSNYEQYF.